This T cell receptor beta chain was profiled in a study of shared clonotypes between healthy human individuals. Between the trimmed V and J ends, which lost 1 base and 6 bases, there was a span of 10 bases. This CDR3 has 14 residues. Per germline, CDR1 MGHRA and CDR2 YSYEKL. The data were produced by immunoSEQ multiplex PCR, yet TCRdb's version contains in-frame clones alone and is incomplete. The repertoire includes about 110,000 clones, 68% of them detected once, and almost 25% sits in the top ten. This sequence was found in a young woman in good health. This chain uses TRBV4-1 with TRBJ2-1; D is ambiguous. The sample taken for sequencing was memory CD8+ T cells sorted from blood. Subset denoted: CD45RO+ cells pooled with CCR7-negative TemRA cells. CDR3 bases: TGCGCCAGCAGCCAAGCGCGGTCTAGCAATGAGCAGTTCTTC. Translated: CASSQARSSNEQFF.